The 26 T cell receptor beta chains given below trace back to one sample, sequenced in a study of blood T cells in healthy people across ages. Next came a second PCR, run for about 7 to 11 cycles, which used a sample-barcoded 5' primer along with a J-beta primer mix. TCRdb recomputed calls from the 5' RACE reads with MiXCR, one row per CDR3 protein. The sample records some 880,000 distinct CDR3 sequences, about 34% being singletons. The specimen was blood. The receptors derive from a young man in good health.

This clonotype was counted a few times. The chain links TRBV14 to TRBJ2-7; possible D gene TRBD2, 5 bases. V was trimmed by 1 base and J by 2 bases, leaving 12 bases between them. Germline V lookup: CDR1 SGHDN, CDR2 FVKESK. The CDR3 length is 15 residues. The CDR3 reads CASSQGMRVTYEQYF. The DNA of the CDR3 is TGTGCCAGCAGCCAAGGCATGAGGGTCACCTACGAGCAGTACTTC.

The CDR3 spells CASSPTGSAHEQYF. Here the CDR3 DNA reads TGTGCCAGCAGCCCGACAGGGTCCGCCCACGAGCAGTACTTC. J is TRBJ2-4 and V is TRBV7-2; 7 nucleotides align to TRBD1. Matching the DNA end better, TRBJ2-7 makes the J call doubtful. The CDR3 spans 14 residues. Germline V lookup: CDR1 SGHTA, CDR2 FQGNSA.

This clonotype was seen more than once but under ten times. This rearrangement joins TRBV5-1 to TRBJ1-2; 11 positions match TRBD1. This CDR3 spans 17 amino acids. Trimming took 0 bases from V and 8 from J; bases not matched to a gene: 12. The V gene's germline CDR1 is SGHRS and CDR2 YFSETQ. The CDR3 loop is CASSLGTGGFLSEGYTF. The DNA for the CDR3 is TGCGCCAGCAGCTTGGGGACAGGGGGCTTTCTTTCAGAAGGCTACACCTTC.

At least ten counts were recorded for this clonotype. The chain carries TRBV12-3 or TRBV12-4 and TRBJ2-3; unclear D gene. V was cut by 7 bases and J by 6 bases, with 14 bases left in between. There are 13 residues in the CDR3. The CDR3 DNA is TGTGCCAGCACCCCTAATCCAAAGGATACGCAGTATTTT. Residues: CASTPNPKDTQYF.

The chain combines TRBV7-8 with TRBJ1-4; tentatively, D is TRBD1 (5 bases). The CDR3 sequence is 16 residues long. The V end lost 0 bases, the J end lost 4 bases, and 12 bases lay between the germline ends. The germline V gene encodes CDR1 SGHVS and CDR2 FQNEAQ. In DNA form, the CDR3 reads TGTGCCAGCAGCTTAGCGTCGGGAGGGGTTAATGAAAAACTGTTTTTT. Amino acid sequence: CASSLASGGVNEKLFF.

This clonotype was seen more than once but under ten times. CDR3 coding DNA: TGCAGTGCTAGAGGGCCAGGGTATAATGAAAAACTGTTTTTT. Its translation: CSARGPGYNEKLFF. This rearrangement joins TRBV20-1 to TRBJ1-4; D might be TRBD1 (5 bases). Per germline, CDR1 DFQATT and CDR2 SNEGSKA (reference sequence). V gave up 1 base and J gave up 4 bases, with 10 bases separating them. This CDR3 is 14 amino acids long.

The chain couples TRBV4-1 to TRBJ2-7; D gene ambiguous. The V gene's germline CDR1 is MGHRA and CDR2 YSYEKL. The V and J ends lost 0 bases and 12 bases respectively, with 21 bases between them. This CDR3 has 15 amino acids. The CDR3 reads CASSQETGETQYLYF. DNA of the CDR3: TGCGCCAGCAGCCAAGAGACCGGAGAGACCCAGTATCTGTACTTC.

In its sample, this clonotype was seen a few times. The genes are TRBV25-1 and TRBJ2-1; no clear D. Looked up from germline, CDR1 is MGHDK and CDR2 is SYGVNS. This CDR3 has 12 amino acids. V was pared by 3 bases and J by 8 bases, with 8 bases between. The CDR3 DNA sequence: TGTGCCAGCAGTGATACCCGTTATGAGCAGTTCTTC. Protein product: CASSDTRYEQFF.

The CDR3 DNA reads TGTGCCAGCAGTGAAGCGATGTCGTCCGGGGAGCTGTTTTTT. This codes for CASSEAMSSGELFF. This sequence joins TRBV2 and TRBJ2-2; D is unclear. In germline, CDR1 is SNHLY, CDR2 FYNNEI. Trimming took off 0 bases at V and 6 bases at J, with 8 bases between the two ends. The CDR3 is made up of 14 amino acids.

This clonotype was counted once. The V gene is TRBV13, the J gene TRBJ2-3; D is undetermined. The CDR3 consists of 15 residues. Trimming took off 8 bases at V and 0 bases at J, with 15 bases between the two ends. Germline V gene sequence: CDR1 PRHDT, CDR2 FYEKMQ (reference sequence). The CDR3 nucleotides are TGTGCCAGCTCCAAAGGCGGCCGGAGCACAGATACGCAGTATTTT. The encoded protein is CASSKGGRSTDTQYF.

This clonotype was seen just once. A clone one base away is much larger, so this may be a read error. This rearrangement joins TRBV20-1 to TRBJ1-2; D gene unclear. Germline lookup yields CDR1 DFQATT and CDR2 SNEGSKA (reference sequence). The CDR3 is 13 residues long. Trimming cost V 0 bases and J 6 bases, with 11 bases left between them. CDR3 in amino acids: CSARDDLSHGYTF. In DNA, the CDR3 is TGCAGTGCTAGAGATGATTTGAGCCATGGCTACACCTTC.

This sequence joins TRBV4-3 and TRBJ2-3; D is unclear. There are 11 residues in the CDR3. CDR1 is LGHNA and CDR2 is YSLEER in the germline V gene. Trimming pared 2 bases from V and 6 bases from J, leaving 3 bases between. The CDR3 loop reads CASSQRDTQYF. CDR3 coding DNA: TGCGCCAGCAGCCAAAGGGATACGCAGTATTTT.

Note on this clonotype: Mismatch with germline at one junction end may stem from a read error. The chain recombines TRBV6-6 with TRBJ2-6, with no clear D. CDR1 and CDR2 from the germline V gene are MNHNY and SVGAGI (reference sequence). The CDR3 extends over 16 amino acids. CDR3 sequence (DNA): TGTGCCAGCAGTTTACCAGGATCTTCTGAGGCCAACGTCCTGACTTTC. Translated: CASSLPGSSEANVLTF.

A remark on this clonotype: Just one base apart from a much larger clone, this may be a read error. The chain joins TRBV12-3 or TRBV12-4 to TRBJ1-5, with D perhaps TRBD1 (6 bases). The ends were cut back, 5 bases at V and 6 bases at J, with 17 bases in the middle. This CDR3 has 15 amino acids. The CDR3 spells CASSPLGGDSQPQHF. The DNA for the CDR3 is TGTGCCAGCAGTCCGTTAGGGGGGGATAGTCAGCCCCAGCATTTT.

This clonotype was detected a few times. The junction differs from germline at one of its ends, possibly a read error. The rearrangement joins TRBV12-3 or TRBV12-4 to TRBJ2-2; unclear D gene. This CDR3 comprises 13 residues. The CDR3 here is CASSLDLGGELFF. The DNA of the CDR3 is TGTGCCAGCAGCTTAGACCTGGGCGGGGAGCTGTTTTTT.

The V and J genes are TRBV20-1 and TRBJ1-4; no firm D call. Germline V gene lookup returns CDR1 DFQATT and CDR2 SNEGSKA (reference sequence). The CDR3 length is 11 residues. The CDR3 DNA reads TGCAGCGCTCCATCGCGGGAAAAACTGTTTTTT. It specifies CSAPSREKLFF.

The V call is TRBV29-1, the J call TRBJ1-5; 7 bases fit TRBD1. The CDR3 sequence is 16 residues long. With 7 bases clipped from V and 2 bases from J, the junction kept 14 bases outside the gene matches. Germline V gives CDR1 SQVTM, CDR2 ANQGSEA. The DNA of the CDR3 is TGCAGCGCCCTACTCCAGGGGGTCATGGGCAATCAGCCCCAGCATTTT. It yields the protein CSALLQGVMGNQPQHF. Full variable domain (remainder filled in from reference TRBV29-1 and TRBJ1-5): SAVISQKPSRDICQRGTSLTIQCQVDSQVTMMFWYRQQPGQSLTLIATANQGSEATYESGFVIDKFPISRPNLTFSTLTVSNMSPEDSSIYLCSALLQGVMGNQPQHFGDGTRLSIL.

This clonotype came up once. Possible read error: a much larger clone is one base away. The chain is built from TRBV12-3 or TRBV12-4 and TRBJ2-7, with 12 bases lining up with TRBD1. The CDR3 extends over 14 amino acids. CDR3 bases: TGTGCCAGCACCCCCGGGACAGGGGGCTACGAGCAGGACTTC. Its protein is CASTPGTGGYEQDF.

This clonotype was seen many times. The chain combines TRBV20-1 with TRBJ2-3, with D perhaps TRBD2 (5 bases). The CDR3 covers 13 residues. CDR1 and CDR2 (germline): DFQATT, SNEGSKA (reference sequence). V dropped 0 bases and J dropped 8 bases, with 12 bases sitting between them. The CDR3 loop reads CSARDGSVGTQYF. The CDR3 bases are TGCAGTGCTAGAGATGGTAGCGTTGGTACGCAGTATTTT.

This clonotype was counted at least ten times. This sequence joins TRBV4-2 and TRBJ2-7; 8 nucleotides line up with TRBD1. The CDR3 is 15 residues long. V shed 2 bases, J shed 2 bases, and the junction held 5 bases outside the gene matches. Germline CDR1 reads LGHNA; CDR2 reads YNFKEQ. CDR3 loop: CASSQMTGATYEQYF. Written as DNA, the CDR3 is TGTGCCAGCAGCCAAATGACAGGGGCGACCTACGAGCAGTACTTC.

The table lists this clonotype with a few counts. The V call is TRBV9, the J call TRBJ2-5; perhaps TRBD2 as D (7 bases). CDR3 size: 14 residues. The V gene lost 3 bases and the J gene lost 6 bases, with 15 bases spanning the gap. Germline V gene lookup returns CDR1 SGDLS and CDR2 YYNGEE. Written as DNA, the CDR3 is TGTGCCAGCAGCGCCGCCGGGGGGCTGAAGACCCAGTACTTC. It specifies CASSAAGGLKTQYF.

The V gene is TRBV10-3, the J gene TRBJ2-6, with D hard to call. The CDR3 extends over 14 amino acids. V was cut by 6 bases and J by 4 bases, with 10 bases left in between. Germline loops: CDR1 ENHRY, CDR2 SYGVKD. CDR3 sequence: CAISPSSGANVLTF. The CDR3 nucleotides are TGTGCCATCAGCCCGAGCTCGGGGGCCAACGTCCTGACTTTC.

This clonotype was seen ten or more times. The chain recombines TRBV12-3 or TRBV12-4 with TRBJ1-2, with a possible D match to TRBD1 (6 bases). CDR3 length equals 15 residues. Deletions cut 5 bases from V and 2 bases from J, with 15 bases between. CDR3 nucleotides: TGTGCCAGCAGTCCACGGACGAGGGGGAACTATGGCTACACCTTC. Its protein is CASSPRTRGNYGYTF.

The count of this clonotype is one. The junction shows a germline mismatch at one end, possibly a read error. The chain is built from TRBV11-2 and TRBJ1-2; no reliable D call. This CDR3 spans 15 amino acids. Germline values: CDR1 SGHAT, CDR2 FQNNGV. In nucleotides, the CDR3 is TGTGCCAACAGCTTAGCGGGCAGGCCACGCTATGGCTACACCTTC. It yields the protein CANSLAGRPRYGYTF.

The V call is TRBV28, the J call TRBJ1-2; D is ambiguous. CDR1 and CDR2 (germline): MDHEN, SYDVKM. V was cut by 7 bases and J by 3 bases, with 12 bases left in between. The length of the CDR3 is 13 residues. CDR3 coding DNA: TGTGCCAGCACCGGGAGGAGGGACTATGGCTACACCTTC. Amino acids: CASTGRRDYGYTF.

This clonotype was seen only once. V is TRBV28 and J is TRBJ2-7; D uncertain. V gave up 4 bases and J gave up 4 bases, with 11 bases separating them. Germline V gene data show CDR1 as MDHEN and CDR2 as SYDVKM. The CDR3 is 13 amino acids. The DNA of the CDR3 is TGTGCCAGCAGTTCCCAGTCCCATTACGAGCAGTACTTC. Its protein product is CASSSQSHYEQYF. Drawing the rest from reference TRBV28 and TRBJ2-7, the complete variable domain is DVKVTQSSRYLVKRTGEKVFLECVQDMDHENMFWYRQDPGLGLRLIYFSYDVKMKEKGDIPEGYSVSREKKERFSLILESASTNQTSMYLCASSSQSHYEQYFGPGTRLTVT.